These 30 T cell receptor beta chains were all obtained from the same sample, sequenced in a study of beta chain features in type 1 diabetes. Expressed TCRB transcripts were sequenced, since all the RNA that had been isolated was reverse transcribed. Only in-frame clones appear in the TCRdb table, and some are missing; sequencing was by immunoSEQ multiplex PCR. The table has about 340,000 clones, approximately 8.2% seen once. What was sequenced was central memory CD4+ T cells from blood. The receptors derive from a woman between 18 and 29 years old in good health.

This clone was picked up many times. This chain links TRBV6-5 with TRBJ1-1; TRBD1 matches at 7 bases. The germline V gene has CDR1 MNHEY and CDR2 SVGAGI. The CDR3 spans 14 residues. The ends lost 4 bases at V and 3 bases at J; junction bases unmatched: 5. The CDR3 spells CASSFRTGYTEAFF. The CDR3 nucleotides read TGTGCCAGCAGTTTCCGGACAGGTTACACTGAAGCTTTCTTT.

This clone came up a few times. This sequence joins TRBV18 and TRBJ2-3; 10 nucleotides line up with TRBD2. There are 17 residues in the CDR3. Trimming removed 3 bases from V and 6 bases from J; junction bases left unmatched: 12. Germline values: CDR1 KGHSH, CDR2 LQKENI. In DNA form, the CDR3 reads TGTGCCAGCTCACCTGTTGCGAGCGGGAGGGCCCTGGATACGCAGTATTTT. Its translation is CASSPVASGRALDTQYF.

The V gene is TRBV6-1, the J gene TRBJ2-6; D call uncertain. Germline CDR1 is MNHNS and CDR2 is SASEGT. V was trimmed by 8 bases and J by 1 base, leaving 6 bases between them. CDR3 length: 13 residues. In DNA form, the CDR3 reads TGTGCCAGCGAGTTATCTGGGGCCAACGTCCTGACTTTC. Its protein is CASELSGANVLTF.

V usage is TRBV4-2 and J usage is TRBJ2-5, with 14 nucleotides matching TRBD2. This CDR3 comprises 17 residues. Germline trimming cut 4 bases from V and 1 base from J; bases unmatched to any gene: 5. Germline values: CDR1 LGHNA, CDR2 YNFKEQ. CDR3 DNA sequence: TGTGCCAGCAGCCCGGGACTAGCGGGAGCAGGCCAAGAGACCCAGTACTTC. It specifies CASSPGLAGAGQETQYF.

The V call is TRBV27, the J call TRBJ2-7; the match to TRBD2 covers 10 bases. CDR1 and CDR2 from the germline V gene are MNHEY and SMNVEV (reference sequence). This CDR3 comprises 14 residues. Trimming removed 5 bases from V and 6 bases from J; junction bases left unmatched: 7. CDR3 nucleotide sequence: TGTGCCAGCAGTCCTAGCGGGAGTATTCGCGAGCAGTACTTC. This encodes CASSPSGSIREQYF.

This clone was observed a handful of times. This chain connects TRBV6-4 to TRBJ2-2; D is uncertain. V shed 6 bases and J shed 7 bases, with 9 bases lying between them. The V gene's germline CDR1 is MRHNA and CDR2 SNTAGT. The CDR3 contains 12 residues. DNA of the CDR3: TGTGCCAGCAGCGCCCTGATCGGGGAGCTGTTTTTT. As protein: CASSALIGELFF.

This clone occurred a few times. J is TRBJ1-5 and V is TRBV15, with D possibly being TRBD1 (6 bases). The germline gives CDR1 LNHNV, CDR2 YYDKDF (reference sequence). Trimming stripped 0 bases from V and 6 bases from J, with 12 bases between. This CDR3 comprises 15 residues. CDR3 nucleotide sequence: TGTGCCACCAGCAGAGAGGCAGGGGAGAGTCAGCCCCAGCATTTT. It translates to CATSREAGESQPQHF.

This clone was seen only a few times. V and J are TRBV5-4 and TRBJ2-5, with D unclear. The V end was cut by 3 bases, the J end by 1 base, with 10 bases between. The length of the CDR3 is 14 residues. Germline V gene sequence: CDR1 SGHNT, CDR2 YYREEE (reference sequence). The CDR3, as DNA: TGTGCCAGCAGCTCAGGAAATAGCCAAGAGACCCAGTACTTC. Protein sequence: CASSSGNSQETQYF.

The CDR3 coding sequence is TGTGCCAGCAGTTTAAGAGGGCAGAATCAGCCCCAGCATTTT. Encoded protein: CASSLRGQNQPQHF. The chain links TRBV27 to TRBJ1-5; no clear D gene. Germline CDR1 and CDR2: MNHEY and SMNVEV (reference sequence). Trimming stripped 2 bases from V and 4 bases from J, with 9 bases between. CDR3 length: 14 residues.

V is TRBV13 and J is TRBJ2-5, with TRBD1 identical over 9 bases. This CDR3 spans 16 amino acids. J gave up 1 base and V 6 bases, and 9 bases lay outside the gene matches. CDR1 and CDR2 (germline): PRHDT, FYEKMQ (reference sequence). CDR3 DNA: TGTGCCAGCAGTATTGCGGGACAGGGACGCCAAGAGACCCAGTACTTC. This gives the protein CASSIAGQGRQETQYF.

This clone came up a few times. DNA of the CDR3: TGCGCCAGCAGCCAGGGACTAGCGGGAGAAATCTACGAGCAGTACTTC. This sequence encodes CASSQGLAGEIYEQYF. The chain has TRBV5-1 and TRBJ2-7; TRBD2 agrees at 14 bases. Per germline, CDR1 SGHRS and CDR2 YFSETQ. The CDR3 runs 16 residues. The V and J ends lost 4 bases and 3 bases, in that order; junction bases with no gene match: 6.

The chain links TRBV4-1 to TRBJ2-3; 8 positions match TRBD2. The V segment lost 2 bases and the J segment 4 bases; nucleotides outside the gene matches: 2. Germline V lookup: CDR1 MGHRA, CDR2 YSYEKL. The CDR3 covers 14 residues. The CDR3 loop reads CASSQSGSADTQYF. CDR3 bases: TGCGCCAGCAGCCAAAGCGGGAGTGCAGATACGCAGTATTTT.

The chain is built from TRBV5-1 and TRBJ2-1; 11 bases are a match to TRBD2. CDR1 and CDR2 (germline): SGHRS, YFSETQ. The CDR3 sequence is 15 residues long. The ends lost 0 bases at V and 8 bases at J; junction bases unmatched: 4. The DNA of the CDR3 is TGCGCCAGCAGCTTGGGACTAGCGGGAATCTATGAGCAGTTCTTC. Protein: CASSLGLAGIYEQFF.

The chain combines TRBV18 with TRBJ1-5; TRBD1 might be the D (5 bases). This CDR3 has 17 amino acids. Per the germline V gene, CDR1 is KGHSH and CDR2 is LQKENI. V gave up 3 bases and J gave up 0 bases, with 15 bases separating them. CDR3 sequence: CASSPLGVGFSNQPQHF. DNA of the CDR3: TGTGCCAGCTCACCCCTGGGGGTGGGGTTTAGCAATCAGCCCCAGCATTTT.

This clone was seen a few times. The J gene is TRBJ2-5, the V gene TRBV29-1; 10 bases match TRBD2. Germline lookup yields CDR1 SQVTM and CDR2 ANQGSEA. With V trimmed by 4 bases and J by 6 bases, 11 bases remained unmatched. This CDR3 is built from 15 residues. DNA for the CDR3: TGCAGCGTTGGGACTAGCGGAAACGCTTGGAAGACCCAGTACTTC. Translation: CSVGTSGNAWKTQYF.

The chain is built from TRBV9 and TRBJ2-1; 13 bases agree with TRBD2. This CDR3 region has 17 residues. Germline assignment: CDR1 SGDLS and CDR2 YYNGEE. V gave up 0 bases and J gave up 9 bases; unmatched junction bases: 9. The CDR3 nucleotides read TGTGCCAGCAGCGTAGAAGGACTAGCGGGGGAAGGGGTTGAGCAGTTCTTC. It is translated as CASSVEGLAGEGVEQFF.

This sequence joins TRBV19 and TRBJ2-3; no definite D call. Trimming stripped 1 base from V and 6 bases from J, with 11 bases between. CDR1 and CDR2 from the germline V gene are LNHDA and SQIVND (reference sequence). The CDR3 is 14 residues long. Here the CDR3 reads CASSIGYSEDTQYF. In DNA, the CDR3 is TGTGCCAGTAGTATAGGGTACAGCGAGGATACGCAGTATTTT. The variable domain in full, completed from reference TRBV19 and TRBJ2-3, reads DGGITQSPKYLFRKEGQNVTLSCEQNLNHDAMYWYRQDPGQGLRLIYYSQIVNDFQKGDIAEGYSVSREKKESFPLTVTSAQKNPTAFYLCASSIGYSEDTQYFGPGTRLTVL.

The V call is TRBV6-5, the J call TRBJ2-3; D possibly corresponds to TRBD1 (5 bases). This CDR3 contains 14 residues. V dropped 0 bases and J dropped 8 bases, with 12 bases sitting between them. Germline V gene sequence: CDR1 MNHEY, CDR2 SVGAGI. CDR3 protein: CASSYSGQGGTQYF. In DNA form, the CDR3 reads TGTGCCAGCAGTTACTCTGGGCAGGGTGGTACGCAGTATTTT.

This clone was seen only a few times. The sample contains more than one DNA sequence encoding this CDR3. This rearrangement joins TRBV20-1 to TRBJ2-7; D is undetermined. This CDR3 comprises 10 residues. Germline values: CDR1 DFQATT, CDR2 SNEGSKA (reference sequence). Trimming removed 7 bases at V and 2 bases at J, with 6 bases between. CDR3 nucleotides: TGCAGTGTCCTTGCCTACGAGCAGTACTTC. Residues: CSVLAYEQYF.

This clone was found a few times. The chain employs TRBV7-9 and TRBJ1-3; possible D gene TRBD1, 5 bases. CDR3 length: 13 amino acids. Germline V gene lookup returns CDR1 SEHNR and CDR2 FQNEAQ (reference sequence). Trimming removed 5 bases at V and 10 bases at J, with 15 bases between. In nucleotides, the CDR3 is TGTGCCAGCAGCCCGGGGGAAACTCATACCATATATTTT. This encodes CASSPGETHTIYF.

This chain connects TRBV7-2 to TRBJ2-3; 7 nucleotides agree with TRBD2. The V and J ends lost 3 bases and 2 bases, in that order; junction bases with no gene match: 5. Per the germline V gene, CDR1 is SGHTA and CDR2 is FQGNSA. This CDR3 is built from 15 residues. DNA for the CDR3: TGTGCCAGCAGCTTTAGCGGGCATGACACAGATACGCAGTATTTT. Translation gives CASSFSGHDTDTQYF. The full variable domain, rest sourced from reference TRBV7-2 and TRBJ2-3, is GAGVSQSPSNKVTEKGKDVELRCDPISGHTALYWYRQSLGQGLEFLIYFQGNSAPDKSGLPSDRFSAERTGGSVSTLTIQRTQQEDSAVYLCASSFSGHDTDTQYFGPGTRLTVL.

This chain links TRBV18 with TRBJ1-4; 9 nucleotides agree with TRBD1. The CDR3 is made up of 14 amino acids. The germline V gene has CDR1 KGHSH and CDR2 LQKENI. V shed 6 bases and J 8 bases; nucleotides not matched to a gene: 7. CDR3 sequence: CASSSGTGNEKLFF. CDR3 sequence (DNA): TGTGCCAGCTCGTCCGGGACAGGGAACGAAAAACTGTTTTTT.

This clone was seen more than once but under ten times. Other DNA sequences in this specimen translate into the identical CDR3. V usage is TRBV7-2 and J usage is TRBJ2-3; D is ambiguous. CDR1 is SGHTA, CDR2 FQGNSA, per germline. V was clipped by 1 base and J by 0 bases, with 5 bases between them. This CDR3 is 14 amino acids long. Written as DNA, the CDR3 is TGTGCCAGCAGCTTAGGAGCAAGCACAGATACGCAGTATTTT. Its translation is CASSLGASTDTQYF.

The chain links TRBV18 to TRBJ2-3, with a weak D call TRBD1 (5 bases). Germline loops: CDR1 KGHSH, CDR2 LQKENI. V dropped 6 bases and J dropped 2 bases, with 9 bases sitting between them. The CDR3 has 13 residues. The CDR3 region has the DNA TGTGCCAGCTCGCAACAGGTCACAGATACGCAGTATTTT. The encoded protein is CASSQQVTDTQYF.

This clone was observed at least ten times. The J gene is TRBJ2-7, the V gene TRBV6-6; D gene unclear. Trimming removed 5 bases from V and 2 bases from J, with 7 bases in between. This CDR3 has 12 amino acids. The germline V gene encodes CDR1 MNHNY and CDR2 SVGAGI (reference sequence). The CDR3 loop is CASSGGTYEQYF. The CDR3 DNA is TGTGCCAGCAGTGGCGGAACCTACGAGCAGTACTTC.

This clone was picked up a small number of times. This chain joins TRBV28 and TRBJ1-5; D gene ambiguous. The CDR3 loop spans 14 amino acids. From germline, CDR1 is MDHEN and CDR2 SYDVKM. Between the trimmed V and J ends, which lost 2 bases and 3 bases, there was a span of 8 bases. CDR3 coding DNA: TGTGCCAGCAGTTTAACCCAGAACAATCAGCCCCAGCATTTT. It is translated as CASSLTQNNQPQHF.

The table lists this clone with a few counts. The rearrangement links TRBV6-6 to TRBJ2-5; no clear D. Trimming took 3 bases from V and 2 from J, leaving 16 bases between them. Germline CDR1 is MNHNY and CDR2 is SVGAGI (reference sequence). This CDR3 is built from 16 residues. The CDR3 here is CASSYVGWSLQETQYF. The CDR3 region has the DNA TGTGCCAGCAGTTATGTTGGTTGGTCCTTACAAGAGACCCAGTACTTC.

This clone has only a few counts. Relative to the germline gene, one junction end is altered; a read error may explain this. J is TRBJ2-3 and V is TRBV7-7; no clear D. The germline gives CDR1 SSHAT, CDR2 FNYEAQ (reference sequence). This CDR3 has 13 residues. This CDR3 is CASSPVGTDTQYF. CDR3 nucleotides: TGTGCTAGCAGCCCAGTGGGTACAGATACGCAGTATTTT. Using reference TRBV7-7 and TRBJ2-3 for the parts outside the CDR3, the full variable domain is GAGVSQSPRYKVTKRGQDVTLRCDPISSHATLYWYQQALGQGPEFLTYFNYEAQPDKSGLPSDRFSAERPEGSISTLTIQRTEQRDSAMYRCASSPVGTDTQYFGPGTRLTVL.

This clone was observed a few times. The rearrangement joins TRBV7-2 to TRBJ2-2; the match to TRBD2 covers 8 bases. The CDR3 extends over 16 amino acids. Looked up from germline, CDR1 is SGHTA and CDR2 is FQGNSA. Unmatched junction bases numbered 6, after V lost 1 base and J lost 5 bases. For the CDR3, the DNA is TGTGCCAGCAGCTTAGGGGGTAGCGGGAAGACCGGGGAGCTGTTTTTT. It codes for CASSLGGSGKTGELFF.

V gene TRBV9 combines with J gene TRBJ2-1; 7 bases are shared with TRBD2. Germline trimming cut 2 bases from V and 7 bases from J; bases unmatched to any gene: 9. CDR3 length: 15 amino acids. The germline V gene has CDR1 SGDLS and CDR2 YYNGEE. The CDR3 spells CASSVSPDGRNEQFF. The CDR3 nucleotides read TGTGCCAGCAGCGTGTCGCCGGACGGGAGGAATGAGCAGTTCTTC. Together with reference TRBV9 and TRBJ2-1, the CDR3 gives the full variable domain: DSGVTQTPKHLITATGQRVTLRCSPRSGDLSVYWYQQSLDQGLQFLIQYYNGEERAKGNILERFSAQQFPDLHSELNLSSLELGDSALYFCASSVSPDGRNEQFFGPGTRLTVL.